This T cell receptor (beta chain) was profiled in a study of vaccination effects on CD4 cells after COVID-19. At the level of the study: The ViraFEST assay expanded antigen-specific CD4+ T cells with viral peptide pools before sequencing. Study results and caveats: There were few convalescent patients in the study and no early post-infection timepoints.

As regards this clone: No antigen is known for it.

The repertoire was sequenced with immunoSEQ multiplex PCR; TCRdb's copy has only in-frame clones and lacks some. The sample contains 50,000 to 80,000 clones, roughly 80% of which appear only once. After less than twelve days in culture, the CD4+ T cells were isolated. Participants received two doses of either the BNT162b2 or mRNA-1273 vaccine. Negative nucleocapsid antibody tests before and after vaccination confirmed no previous SARS-CoV-2 infection. Half-medium changes using IL-2 medium occurred on days 3 and 7. This CDR3 region has 13 residues. The germline gives CDR1 MNHEY, CDR2 SVGAGI. Trimming pared 6 bases from V and 8 bases from J, leaving 16 bases between.

The TCR comes from a human donor who received a COVID-19 vaccine. Here the sequenced sample was CD4+ T cells from PBMCs cultured without peptide, taken after COVID-19 vaccination. J is TRBJ1-2 and V is TRBV6-5, with D possibly being TRBD1 (5 bases). CDR3 DNA sequence: TGTGCCAGCAGCACCGGGACCGGTGGGGGCTACACCTTC. Translation: CASSTGTGGGYTF.